The TCR beta chain described here comes from a study of CD8+ T cells in alopecia areata. Points on this clone: No antigen is known for it.

The CDR3 has 17 amino acids. Germline values: CDR1 SGHTA, CDR2 FQGNSA. Germline trimming cut 3 bases from V and 0 bases from J; bases unmatched to any gene: 10. Treatment here: oral pan-JAK inhibitor, 5-10 mg twice daily. Peripheral blood samples and lesional scalp punch biopsies were obtained from alopecia areata patients. PBMCs yielded sorted CD4+ and CD8+ T cells. In each case, RNA was isolated and then reverse transcribed into cDNA as the sequencing template. The protocol was immunoSEQ multiplex PCR, while the TCRdb copy is restricted to in-frame clones and leaves out a portion. Of about 280,000 clones listed, 55% to 75% are singletons. Broader study findings: Having one nonresponder leaves uncertain how baseline CD8+ expansion relates to response.

This TCR was recovered from a human donor with alopecia areata. The sample in question was CD4+ T cells sorted from blood, obtained at week 24, from a patient treated with tofacitinib. The rearrangement uses TRBV7-2 and TRBJ1-1; 7 bases match TRBD1. The DNA for the CDR3 is TGTGCCAGCAGCTTCTTCCGACAGGGAAGCATGAACACTGAAGCTTTCTTT. It is translated as CASSFFRQGSMNTEAFF.